The 17 T cell receptor beta chains below come from one sample, sequenced in a study of T cells expressing NK-cell markers. Reprocessing the 5' RACE reads, TCRdb reports a single entry for every CDR3 protein and omits DNA. The sample holds 400,000 to 500,000 distinct CDR3 sequences. Material: blood T cells: a sorted CD56 or NKG2C T cell subset, CD4+ or CD8+ T cells, or bulk PBMC T cells (not recorded which). Every receptor here comes from a woman aged 18 to 75 in good health.

This chain joins TRBV6-1 and TRBJ2-7; TCRdb calls TRBD2, which cannot be checked without DNA. This CDR3 contains 13 residues. Germline CDR1 reads MNHNS; CDR2 reads SASEGT. The chain's CDR3 is CASSVGLTYEQYF.

This chain uses TRBV7-2 with TRBJ2-5; there is no DNA to check the TCRdb D call of TRBD1. Germline V gives CDR1 SGHTA, CDR2 FQGNSA. CDR3 size: 16 residues. This chain's CDR3 is CASSSPVLGGQETQYF.

The rearrangement joins TRBV12-3 or TRBV12-4 to TRBJ1-2. The CDR3 is 19 amino acids. CDR3: CASSPRKNPSPKFRDGYTF.

The chain's CDR3 is CASSPQTGPDNTQYF. The chain joins TRBV18 to TRBJ2-3; TCRdb indicates TRBD1, and absent DNA this call remains unverified. CDR1 is KGHSH and CDR2 is LQKENI in the germline V gene. The CDR3 contains 15 residues.

CDR3 sequence reads: CASSPSGGITDTQYF. The V and J genes are TRBV18 and TRBJ2-3; with no DNA, the TCRdb D assignment of TRBD2 cannot be verified. Looked up from germline, CDR1 is KGHSH and CDR2 is LQKENI. The CDR3 is 15 residues long. The full variable domain, in which reference TRBV18 and TRBJ2-3 provide the parts outside the CDR3, is NAGVMQNPRHLVRRRGQEARLRCSPMKGHSHVYWYRQLPEEGLKFMVYLQKENIIDESGMPKERFSAEFPKEGPSILRIQQVVRGDSAAYFCASSPSGGITDTQYFGPGTRLTVL.

The V call is TRBV20-1, the J call TRBJ1-3. The CDR3 is 12 residues long. Per the germline V gene, CDR1 is DFQATT and CDR2 is SNEGSKA (reference sequence). The CDR3 reads CSAIFGGNTIYF.

The chain links TRBV6-1 to TRBJ2-7. The CDR3 runs 14 residues. Germline V CDR1 and CDR2: MNHNS, SASEGT. CDR3 in amino acids: CASRKRTASYEQYF.

The chain employs TRBV7-6 and TRBJ2-5. The CDR3 has 15 residues. CDR1 is SGHVS and CDR2 is FNYEAQ in the germline V gene. This chain's CDR3 is CASSFSQKGLETQYF.

The rearrangement uses TRBV6-2 or TRBV6-3 and TRBJ1-5; the TCRdb D gene call, TRBD1, has no DNA to confirm it. Germline values: CDR1 MNHEY, CDR2 SVGEGT. The CDR3 is made up of 15 amino acids. Here the CDR3 reads CASSLTGLSNQPQHF.

The chain uses TRBV20-1 and TRBJ2-7; TCRdb's D gene call, TRBD2, goes unchecked for lack of DNA. In germline, CDR1 is DFQATT, CDR2 SNEGSKA (reference sequence). The CDR3 runs to 14 residues. The CDR3 here is CSARDPSGSYEQYF.

The genes are TRBV29-1 and TRBJ1-2; TCRdb indicates TRBD1, and absent DNA this call remains unverified. Germline V gene lookup returns CDR1 SQVTM and CDR2 ANQGSEA. The CDR3 is 13 residues long. CDR3 protein: CSVDSSPGEGYTF.

The V gene is TRBV24-1, the J gene TRBJ2-3; the D gene TCRdb calls, TRBD2, cannot be checked with no DNA. There are 20 residues in the CDR3. Germline CDR1 is KGHDR and CDR2 is SFDVKD. Here the CDR3 reads CATSDFRLAGRPSNTDTQYF.

The J gene is TRBJ2-1, the V gene TRBV12-3 or TRBV12-4; the TCRdb call, TRBD1, lacks DNA for checking. The CDR3 covers 16 residues. The CDR3 sequence: CASSFIVGGSYNEQFF.

This chain's CDR3 is CASSSSYGYTF. The chain combines TRBV28 with TRBJ1-2. Germline CDR1 and CDR2: MDHEN and SYDVKM. The CDR3 is made up of 11 amino acids.

The CDR3 loop reads CASSPGLTEQYF. This rearrangement joins TRBV19 to TRBJ2-7; TCRdb lists TRBD2, though no DNA is available to test this call. CDR1 is LNHDA, CDR2 SQIVND, per germline (reference sequence). This CDR3 spans 12 amino acids. Full variable domain (rest looked up from reference TRBV19 and TRBJ2-7): DGGITQSPKYLFRKEGQNVTLSCEQNLNHDAMYWYRQDPGQGLRLIYYSQIVNDFQKGDIAEGYSVSREKKESFPLTVTSAQKNPTAFYLCASSPGLTEQYFGPGTRLTVT.

The chain is built from TRBV18 and TRBJ2-1; as DNA is missing, the TRBD2 call by TCRdb cannot be tested. Looked up from germline, CDR1 is KGHSH and CDR2 is LQKENI. The CDR3 consists of 16 residues. The CDR3: CASSRIAGGRYNEQFF. Full variable domain (remainder filled in from reference TRBV18 and TRBJ2-1): NAGVMQNPRHLVRRRGQEARLRCSPMKGHSHVYWYRQLPEEGLKFMVYLQKENIIDESGMPKERFSAEFPKEGPSILRIQQVVRGDSAAYFCASSRIAGGRYNEQFFGPGTRLTVL.

The chain carries TRBV7-3 and TRBJ1-5; TCRdb names TRBD1, which stays unverified in the absence of DNA. The CDR3 is made up of 13 amino acids. CDR1 is SGHTA and CDR2 is FQGTGA in the germline V gene. CDR3 protein: CASGETDNQPQHF. Looking up the rest from reference TRBV7-3 and TRBJ1-5 gives the full variable domain: GAGVSQTPSNKVTEKGKYVELRCDPISGHTALYWYRQSLGQGPEFLIYFQGTGAADDSGLPNDRFFAVRPEGSVSTLKIQRTERGDSAVYLCASGETDNQPQHFGDGTRLSIL.